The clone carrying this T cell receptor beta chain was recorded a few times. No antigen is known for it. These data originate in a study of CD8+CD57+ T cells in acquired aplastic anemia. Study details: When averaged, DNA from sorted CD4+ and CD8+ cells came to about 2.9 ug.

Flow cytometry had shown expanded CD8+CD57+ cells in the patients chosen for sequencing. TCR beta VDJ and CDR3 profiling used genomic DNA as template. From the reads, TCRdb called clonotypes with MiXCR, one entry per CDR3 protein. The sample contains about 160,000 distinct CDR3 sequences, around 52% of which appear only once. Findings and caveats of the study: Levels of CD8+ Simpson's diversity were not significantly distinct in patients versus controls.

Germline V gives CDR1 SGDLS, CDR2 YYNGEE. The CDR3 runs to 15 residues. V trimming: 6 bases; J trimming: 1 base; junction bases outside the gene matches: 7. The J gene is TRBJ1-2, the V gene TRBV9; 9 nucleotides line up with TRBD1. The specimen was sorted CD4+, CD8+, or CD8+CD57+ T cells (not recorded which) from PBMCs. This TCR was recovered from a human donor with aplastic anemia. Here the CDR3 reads CASTLGQGFNYGYTF. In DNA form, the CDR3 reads TGTGCCAGCACGTTAGGACAGGGGTTTAACTATGGCTACACCTTC.